The 29 T cell receptor beta chains given below trace back to one sample, sequenced in a study of tumor-infiltrating lymphocytes in primary liver carcinoma. The input was 400 to 500 ng total RNA; TCR beta cDNA was made from it with a constant-region primer. Employing slightly modified ARM-PCR, three nested multiplex PCR rounds were run, and these gave rise to the TCR beta libraries. Amplification in the first two PCR rounds was performed using TRBV1-TRBV30 forward primers and a C-beta reverse primer for roughly 9 cycles each. TCRdb recomputed calls from the multiplex PCR reads with MiXCR, one row per CDR3 protein. The table has around 56,000 distinct CDR3 sequences, about two thirds seen once; the top ten hold around 50%. Starting material for RNA and DNA co-extraction consisted of about 20-30 mg of unsorted bulk tissue. The sample consisted of liver tumor tissue from sampling region 2. Indicated subset: tumor region T2, inferior pole. Receptors originate from a man aged 35 to 55 with primary liver carcinoma and hepatitis B virus infection.

In its sample, this clonotype was seen once. A junction end diverges from the germline sequence, so it may reflect a read error. V is TRBV29-1 and J is TRBJ2-2; 10 bases fit TRBD2. The CDR3 length is 15 residues. Germline V gives CDR1 SQVTM, CDR2 ANQGSEA. The CDR3 spells CSVGTSATNNGELFF. As DNA, the CDR3 is TGCAGCGTAGGGACTAGCGCGACGAACAACGGGGAGCTGTTTTTT.

Remarks on this clonotype: A much more abundant neighbour one base away suggests this may be a read error. This CDR3 is missing its conserved last phenylalanine or tryptophan, likely due to a read error. The V gene is TRBV5-4, the J gene TRBJ2-5, with D possibly TRBD2 on 6 matching bases. The V gene's germline CDR1 is SGHNT and CDR2 YYREEE (reference sequence). V gave up 1 base and J gave up 9 bases, with 10 bases separating them. There are 12 residues in the CDR3. In DNA form, the CDR3 reads TGTGCCAGCAGCTTGATTGGCGGGGCCCAGTACTCC. Protein product: CASSLIGGAQYS.

With respect to this clonotype: The missing conserved phenylalanine or tryptophan at the end of this CDR3 makes a read error likely. The chain combines TRBV6-1 with TRBJ2-7; either TRBD1 or TRBD2 may supply D (5 bases each). The CDR3 consists of 14 residues. Deletions cut 6 bases from V and 2 bases from J, with 14 bases between. Per germline, CDR1 MNHNS and CDR2 SASEGT. CDR3 coding DNA: TGTGCCAGCAGCACCGGGACGGGGCCCTACGAGCAGTACCTC. This sequence encodes CASSTGTGPYEQYL.

Regarding this clonotype: The junction differs from germline at one of its ends, possibly a read error. This chain connects TRBV6-2 or TRBV6-3 to TRBJ2-2; D ambiguous. Germline V gives CDR1 MNHEY, CDR2 SVGEGT. CDR3 size: 14 residues. In nucleotides, the CDR3 is TGTACCAGCCGTTACTCGGAGTCCCCCGGGGAGCTGTTTTTT. It codes for CTSRYSESPGELFF.

A remark on this clonotype: The germline gene is not matched at one end of the junction; a read error may be the cause. The CDR3 region is CPSSQDGGRTYNEQFF. In DNA, the CDR3 is TGTCCCAGCAGCCAAGATGGGGGGAGGACTTACAATGAGCAGTTCTTC. V is TRBV4-2 and J is TRBJ2-1, with a weak D call TRBD2 (6 bases). The CDR3 spans 16 residues. Germline V lookup: CDR1 LGHNA, CDR2 YNFKEQ.

This clonotype has ten or more counts. The chain is built from TRBV11-1 and TRBJ2-1; TRBD2 matches 9 bases. J gave up 7 bases and V 5 bases, and 3 bases lay outside the gene matches. This CDR3 contains 13 residues. Germline V gene data show CDR1 as SGHAT and CDR2 as FQDESV (reference sequence). The CDR3 DNA reads as TGTGCCAGCAGCGCGGGAGGGCCGAATGAGCAGTTCTTC. It translates to CASSAGGPNEQFF.

About this clonotype: One junction end does not reproduce the germline sequence, and a read error may be involved. This chain connects TRBV11-2 to TRBJ2-1; 9 positions match TRBD2. Germline lookup yields CDR1 SGHAT and CDR2 FQNNGV. The CDR3 has 16 residues. The CDR3 sequence is CDSSLELLAGMNEQFF. In nucleotides, the CDR3 is TGTGACAGCAGTTTAGAGCTCCTAGCGGGGATGAATGAGCAGTTCTTC.

The genes are TRBV4-1 and TRBJ2-4, with D possibly matching TRBD1 (6 bases). The CDR3 loop spans 16 amino acids. Germline CDR1 MGHRA, CDR2 YSYEKL. CDR3 region: CISSQVGQSAKNIQYF. DNA of the CDR3: TGCATCAGCAGCCAAGTAGGACAGTCGGCCAAAAACATTCAGTACTTC.

On this clonotype itself: A junction end diverges from the germline sequence, so it may reflect a read error. This chain connects TRBV29-1 to TRBJ2-5, with D perhaps assigned TRBD1 or TRBD2 (5 bases each). The CDR3 has 13 amino acids. Germline V gives CDR1 SQVTM, CDR2 ANQGSEA. The CDR3 loop reads CSELTEGMETQYF. The CDR3 DNA reads TGCAGCGAACTCACCGAGGGGATGGAGACACAGTACTTC. The variable domain in full, completed from reference TRBV29-1 and TRBJ2-5, reads SAVISQKPSRDICQRGTSLTIQCQVDSQVTMMFWYRQQPGQSLTLIATANQGSEATYESGFVIDKFPISRPNLTFSTLTVSNMSPEDSSIYLCSELTEGMETQYFGPGTRLLVL.

In the case of this clonotype: The junction shows a germline mismatch at one end, possibly a read error. The chain employs TRBV6-1 and TRBJ1-2; no clear D gene. This CDR3 is built from 13 residues. The germline CDR1 and CDR2 sequences are MNHNS and SASEGT. CDR3 DNA sequence: TGTGTCAGCAGTGTGGATGTTAACTATGGCTACACCTTC. This encodes CVSSVDVNYGYTF.

Points on this clonotype: The junction does not match germline at one end; this may be a read error. The genes are TRBV29-1 and TRBJ2-5; TRBD1 aligns across 8 bases. Germline V gene sequence: CDR1 SQVTM, CDR2 ANQGSEA. The CDR3 length is 12 residues. The CDR3 nucleotides read TGTAGCGTGACAGGGGACCAAGGGACCCAGTACTTC. Translation: CSVTGDQGTQYF.

The chain couples TRBV2 to TRBJ2-1, with 8 bases aligning to TRBD1. There are 12 residues in the CDR3. CDR1 is SNHLY, CDR2 FYNNEI, per germline. CDR3 in amino acids: CVRSTGEDEQFF. In DNA, the CDR3 is TGTGTCAGATCGACAGGGGAGGATGAGCAGTTCTTC.

This chain uses TRBV5-1 with TRBJ1-1, with 8 bases fitting TRBD1. Germline V CDR1 and CDR2: SGHRS, YFSETQ. V gave up 2 bases and J gave up 11 bases; unmatched junction bases: 5. CDR3 length: 12 amino acids. The CDR3 is CASSFGQGVAFF. In DNA form, the CDR3 reads TGCGCCAGCAGCTTTGGACAGGGTGTGGCTTTCTTT. The variable domain in full, completed from reference TRBV5-1 and TRBJ1-1, reads KAGVTQTPRYLIKTRGQQVTLSCSPISGHRSVSWYQQTPGQGLQFLFEYFSETQRNKGNFPGRFSGRQFSNSRSEMNVSTLELGDSALYLCASSFGQGVAFFGQGTRLTVV.

Concerning this clonotype: One base away lies a much larger clone, so this may be a sequencing read error. The chain combines TRBV14 with TRBJ2-1, with 8 bases aligning to TRBD1. The germline gives CDR1 SGHDN, CDR2 FVKESK. The CDR3 runs to 16 residues. The CDR3 DNA reads as TGTGCCAGAAGCCAAGATTTCGGACAGGGTTACAATGAGCAGTTCTTC. This encodes CARSQDFGQGYNEQFF. The full variable domain, in which reference TRBV14 and TRBJ2-1 provide the parts outside the CDR3, is EAGVTQFPSHSVIEKGQTVTLRCDPISGHDNLYWYRRVMGKEIKFLLHFVKESKQDESGMPNNRFLAERTGGTYSTLKVQPAELEDSGVYFCARSQDFGQGYNEQFFGPGTRLTVL.

This clonotype was detected a few times. Being one base from a much bigger clone, this may be a read error. J is TRBJ2-1 and V is TRBV6-5; 7 nucleotides match TRBD2. Germline CDR1 is MNHEY and CDR2 is SVGAGI. The CDR3 contains 13 residues. The CDR3, as DNA: TGTGACAGCAGTAGACTAGCCTCCAATGAGCAGTTCTTC. It encodes CDSSRLASNEQFF.

This clonotype was counted a few times. V usage is TRBV7-9 and J usage is TRBJ2-1; 8 bases align to TRBD2. The V gene's germline CDR1 is SEHNR and CDR2 FQNEAQ (reference sequence). The ends lost 5 bases at V and 1 base at J; junction bases unmatched: 19. CDR3 size: 20 residues. The CDR3 is CASSLTFWAGGVGSYNEQFF. CDR3 DNA: TGTGCCAGCAGCCTAACCTTCTGGGCGGGAGGAGTGGGATCCTACAATGAGCAGTTCTTC.

The genes are TRBV14 and TRBJ2-1; TRBD1 matches at 7 bases. Germline-derived CDR1 and CDR2 are SGHDN and FVKESK. The CDR3 runs 17 residues. V dropped 7 bases and J dropped 7; count of bases not matched to a gene: 19. The DNA for the CDR3 is TGTGCCAGCAACCATGTGGGTCAGGTGACAGGGTATAATGAGCAGTTCTTC. Protein: CASNHVGQVTGYNEQFF.

The V and J genes are TRBV18 and TRBJ1-1; unclear D gene. Trimming removed 3 bases from V and 0 bases from J, with 17 bases in between. The CDR3 length is 17 residues. In germline, CDR1 is KGHSH, CDR2 LQKENI. This chain's CDR3 is CASSPMDPNFMNTEAFF. The CDR3 nucleotides read TGTGCCAGCTCACCGATGGACCCGAACTTCATGAACACTGAAGCTTTCTTT.

The V and J genes are TRBV4-2 and TRBJ2-7, with 8 bases identical to TRBD2. The junction had 20 bases not matched to a gene; V was cut back by 6 bases and J by 4 bases. The CDR3 covers 18 residues. Germline CDR1 and CDR2: LGHNA and YNFKEQ. In DNA, the CDR3 is TGTGCCAGCAGTGGAAAAGCGGGACTAGTGGGAGGGCCATACGAGCAGTACTTC. Protein: CASSGKAGLVGGPYEQYF.

Remarks on this clonotype: This clone may be a read error of a much larger clone one base away. The chain is built from TRBV5-4 and TRBJ2-1; possibly TRBD2 for D (6 bases). CDR1 SGHNT and CDR2 YYREEE come from the germline V gene (reference sequence). The CDR3 sequence is 15 residues long. In nucleotides, the CDR3 is TGTACCAGCAGCTTGGGCGGGAACTCCTACAATGAGCAGTTCTTC. This sequence encodes CTSSLGGNSYNEQFF.

As to this clonotype: The junction shows a germline mismatch at one end, possibly a read error. The V gene is TRBV5-6, the J gene TRBJ2-5; a possible D gene is TRBD2 (5 bases). Germline-derived CDR1 and CDR2 are SGHDT and YYEEEE. This CDR3 spans 13 amino acids. The CDR3 DNA reads TGTGCCAACACCCCCGGACTTAAAGAGACCCAATACTTC. This sequence encodes CANTPGLKETQYF.

A remark on this clonotype: This CDR3 fails to terminate in the conserved phenylalanine or tryptophan, so it likely reflects a read error. The DNA is left out, because the CDR3 cannot be placed on it with certainty; the CDR3 is given as TCRdb lists it. The rearrangement joins TRBV11-2 to TRBJ2-1; TRBD2, the table's D call, was not compared with the DNA. Germline values: CDR1 SGHAT, CDR2 FQNNGV. Ends included, the CDR3 has 14 residues. CDR3 loop: CTSSLYRLVSEQLI.

For this clonotype: The final CDR3 position lacks the conserved phenylalanine or tryptophan, pointing to a likely read error. The DNA of the CDR3 is TGTGCCAGCAGCTTCGGGACAGGACTCTACGAGCAGTACTCC. This gives the protein CASSFGTGLYEQYS. The V gene is TRBV11-1, the J gene TRBJ2-7; 8 bases are a match to TRBD1. The V segment lost 3 bases and the J segment 3 bases; nucleotides outside the gene matches: 4. Looked up from germline, CDR1 is SGHAT and CDR2 is FQDESV (reference sequence). This CDR3 is 14 amino acids long.

V is TRBV4-1 and J is TRBJ1-1; D ambiguous. V was pared by 3 bases and J by 10 bases, with 15 bases between. The CDR3 covers 13 residues. Per the germline V gene, CDR1 is MGHRA and CDR2 is YSYEKL. The CDR3 DNA reads TGCGCCAGCAGCCATCCCCTGAGCATTGGAGCTTTCTTT. Protein sequence: CASSHPLSIGAFF.

Concerning this clonotype itself: A much larger clone differs from this one at a single base, so this may be a read error. This chain connects TRBV28 to TRBJ2-5, with 10 bases fitting TRBD1. This CDR3 is built from 15 residues. Germline V gene lookup returns CDR1 MDHEN and CDR2 SYDVKM. Here the CDR3 reads CTSSPGQGERETQYF. CDR3 nucleotide sequence: TGTACCAGCAGTCCCGGACAGGGGGAGAGAGAGACCCAGTACTTC.

For this clonotype: The junction shows a germline mismatch at one end, possibly a read error. The chain links TRBV29-1 to TRBJ1-2; maybe TRBD1 (5 bases). This CDR3 is 13 amino acids long. Germline CDR1 reads SQVTM; CDR2 reads ANQGSEA. The CDR3: CSVLGSRDYSYTF. DNA of the CDR3: TGCAGCGTGCTAGGGAGTCGGGACTATAGCTACACCTTC.

Remarks on this clonotype: The junction differs from germline at one of its ends, possibly a read error. The V and J genes are TRBV4-3 and TRBJ2-7; 8 nucleotides line up with TRBD2. The CDR3 contains 16 residues. Germline lookup yields CDR1 LGHNA and CDR2 YSLEER. CDR3 region: CVSSPELAVTSYEQYF. The CDR3 DNA is TGCGTCAGCAGCCCGGAACTAGCGGTCACATCCTACGAGCAGTACTTC.

Remarks on this clonotype: A read error is possible here, since a much larger clone lies one base away. The chain recombines TRBV28 with TRBJ2-7; TRBD1 might be the D (6 bases). Deletions cut 3 bases from V and 3 bases from J, with 15 bases between. This CDR3 contains 15 residues. Looked up from germline, CDR1 is MDHEN and CDR2 is SYDVKM. The CDR3 is CASSFLGHAFYEQYF. CDR3 nucleotide sequence: TGTGCCAGCAGTTTCTTGGGACATGCCTTCTACGAGCAGTACTTC.

With respect to this clonotype: Mismatch with germline at one junction end may stem from a read error. J is TRBJ2-2 and V is TRBV29-1; unclear D gene. The length of the CDR3 is 13 residues. Germline V CDR1 and CDR2: SQVTM, ANQGSEA. The CDR3 DNA follows: TGCAGAGTTGCTGGGACGAACACCGGGGAGCTGTTTTTT. Amino acid sequence: CRVAGTNTGELFF.